This entry lists 32 T cell receptor beta chains sequenced from one sample in a study of shared clonotypes between healthy human individuals. Clones were sequenced by immunoSEQ multiplex PCR, and TCRdb holds only the in-frame ones, with some missing. The sample holds around 2,000,000 clones; 85% to 95% are singletons and the top ten take roughly 0.13%. Source material: naive CD4+ T cells sorted from blood. Subset indicated: CD45RA+ positively selected. These receptors all stem from a man between 18 and 29 years old in good health.

This chain joins TRBV18 and TRBJ1-1; 7 bases align to TRBD1. V gave up 6 bases and J gave up 1 base; unmatched junction bases: 5. The CDR3 is made up of 14 amino acids. The germline V gene encodes CDR1 KGHSH and CDR2 LQKENI. CDR3 in amino acids: CASSWRDRNTEAFF. The CDR3 DNA follows: TGTGCCAGCTCCTGGAGGGACAGGAACACTGAAGCTTTCTTT. Complete variable domain (other parts from reference TRBV18 and TRBJ1-1): NAGVMQNPRHLVRRRGQEARLRCSPMKGHSHVYWYRQLPEEGLKFMVYLQKENIIDESGMPKERFSAEFPKEGPSILRIQQVVRGDSAAYFCASSWRDRNTEAFFGQGTRLTVV.

The rearrangement links TRBV5-1 to TRBJ2-3; perhaps TRBD1 as D (5 bases). This CDR3 contains 14 residues. Between the trimmed V and J ends, which lost 4 bases and 0 bases, there was a span of 9 bases. Germline loops: CDR1 SGHRS, CDR2 YFSETQ. CDR3 in DNA: TGCGCCAGCAGCGCCGACAGTAGCACAGATACGCAGTATTTT. This sequence encodes CASSADSSTDTQYF.

The sample holds a few counts of this clone. The rearrangement links TRBV11-3 to TRBJ2-3, with D possibly being TRBD1 (6 bases). The V and J ends lost 4 bases and 4 bases respectively, with 9 bases between them. Germline V gene sequence: CDR1 SGHNT, CDR2 YENEEA. CDR3 length: 13 amino acids. The CDR3 nucleotides read TGTGCCAGCAGCTCCAGGGGATCAGATACGCAGTATTTT. Translation: CASSSRGSDTQYF.

The chain employs TRBV5-1 and TRBJ2-7; D unresolved. The V and J ends lost 7 bases and 7 bases respectively, with 12 bases between them. This CDR3 spans 11 amino acids. CDR1 is SGHRS and CDR2 is YFSETQ in the germline V gene. In nucleotides, the CDR3 is TGCGCCAGCGAGGATCTCGGGGAGCAGTACTTC. It translates to CASEDLGEQYF.

This sequence joins TRBV19 and TRBJ1-6; D is ambiguous. This CDR3 contains 14 residues. Germline CDR1 reads LNHDA; CDR2 reads SQIVND (reference sequence). V dropped 8 bases and J dropped 0 bases, with 8 bases sitting between them. CDR3 sequence (DNA): TGTGCCAGTTCCCAAGACTCCTATAATTCACCCCTCCACTTT. This translates into CASSQDSYNSPLHF.

The chain couples TRBV5-1 to TRBJ2-3; 8 nucleotides line up with TRBD1. The CDR3 length is 15 residues. After removal of 3 bases from V and 3 bases from J, the junction contained 6 bases not matched to a gene. Germline CDR1 reads SGHRS; CDR2 reads YFSETQ. This CDR3 is CASSSQGAPTDTQYF. The CDR3, as DNA: TGCGCCAGCAGCTCGCAGGGGGCGCCGACAGATACGCAGTATTTT.

This clone occurred once. V and J are TRBV29-1 and TRBJ1-3; D unresolved. This CDR3 has 12 residues. The germline V gene has CDR1 SQVTM and CDR2 ANQGSEA. V dropped 7 bases and J dropped 4 bases, with 11 bases sitting between them. DNA of the CDR3: TGCAGCGGCTATGTTGACGGAAACACCATATATTTT. Its protein is CSGYVDGNTIYF.

Only one count was recorded for this clone. The chain links TRBV5-6 to TRBJ2-1; the match to TRBD2 covers 8 bases. The CDR3 has 15 residues. Germline trimming cut 4 bases from V and 6 bases from J; bases unmatched to any gene: 9. Germline CDR1 and CDR2: SGHDT and YYEEEE. CDR3 in amino acids: CASSLSGIIPNEQFF. CDR3 nucleotides: TGTGCCAGCAGCCTTAGCGGGATAATCCCCAATGAGCAGTTCTTC. The full variable domain, rest sourced from reference TRBV5-6 and TRBJ2-1, is DAGVTQSPTHLIKTRGQQVTLRCSPKSGHDTVSWYQQALGQGPQFIFQYYEEEERQRGNFPDRFSGHQFPNYSSELNVNALLLGDSALYLCASSLSGIIPNEQFFGPGTRLTVL.

The chain has TRBV27 and TRBJ2-7; 8 bases agree with TRBD2. The germline CDR1 and CDR2 sequences are MNHEY and SMNVEV (reference sequence). The length of the CDR3 is 14 residues. Trimming cost V 5 bases and J 4 bases; bases outside gene matches: 7. CDR3: CASSTRREAYEQYF. Written as DNA, the CDR3 is TGTGCCAGCAGTACTAGGCGGGAGGCTTACGAGCAGTACTTC.

The V call is TRBV30, the J call TRBJ1-3, with TRBD1 matching over 8 bases. This CDR3 spans 16 amino acids. Germline loops: CDR1 GTSNPN, CDR2 SVGIG (reference sequence). V lost 0 bases to trimming and J lost 2 bases; unmatched junction nucleotides: 6. The CDR3 protein is CAWSVLLDRAGNTIYF. The CDR3 coding sequence is TGTGCCTGGAGTGTATTATTGGACAGGGCTGGAAACACCATATATTTT. Complete variable domain (other parts from reference TRBV30 and TRBJ1-3): SQTIHQWPATLVQPVGSPLSLECTVEGTSNPNLYWYRQAAGRGLQLLFYSVGIGQISSEVPQNLSASRPQDRQFILSSKKLLLSDSGFYLCAWSVLLDRAGNTIYFGEGSWLTVV.

The rearrangement uses TRBV19 and TRBJ2-5; 7 bases line up with TRBD1. Per germline, CDR1 LNHDA and CDR2 SQIVND (reference sequence). CDR3 length: 13 amino acids. V lost 6 bases, J lost 3 bases, and 4 bases stayed unmatched. The CDR3 loop reads CASSLTGKETQYF. The CDR3 bases are TGTGCCAGTAGCTTGACAGGGAAAGAGACCCAGTACTTC.

The sample holds one count of this clone. The V call is TRBV9, the J call TRBJ1-5; TRBD1 might be the D (6 bases). CDR1 is SGDLS, CDR2 YYNGEE, per germline. The CDR3 consists of 15 residues. V was clipped by 2 bases and J by 4 bases, with 13 bases between them. This chain's CDR3 is CASSVGGATNQPQHF. The CDR3 DNA reads TGTGCCAGCAGCGTCGGGGGGGCCACTAATCAGCCCCAGCATTTT.

The chain carries TRBV13 and TRBJ2-6, with a weak D call TRBD2 (5 bases). This CDR3 is 14 amino acids long. Germline CDR1 and CDR2: PRHDT and FYEKMQ (reference sequence). V was clipped by 6 bases and J by 2 bases, with 8 bases between them. The CDR3 spells CASSRTAGANVLTF. The CDR3 DNA follows: TGTGCCAGCAGTAGGACTGCTGGGGCCAACGTCCTGACTTTC.

The chain employs TRBV10-2 and TRBJ1-4; D perhaps matches TRBD1 (5 bases). V lost 2 bases to trimming and J lost 8 bases, with 15 bases between them. This CDR3 comprises 15 residues. Germline-derived CDR1 and CDR2 are WSHSY and SAAADI. The CDR3 nucleotides are TGCGCCAGCAGTGAGGGTGAGGGGTCCAGCGAAAAACTGTTTTTT. This gives the protein CASSEGEGSSEKLFF.

V usage is TRBV7-2 and J usage is TRBJ2-7; D perhaps matches TRBD2 (6 bases). The germline CDR1 and CDR2 sequences are SGHTA and FQGNSA. Trimming cost V 0 bases and J 6 bases, with 12 bases left between them. This CDR3 is built from 14 residues. This chain's CDR3 is CASSLAWRGPEQYF. CDR3 nucleotide sequence: TGTGCCAGCAGCTTAGCGTGGCGGGGCCCCGAGCAGTACTTC.

The J gene is TRBJ2-1, the V gene TRBV6-1, with D hard to call. Between the trimmed V and J ends, which lost 4 bases and 6 bases, there was a span of 10 bases. This CDR3 comprises 13 residues. Looked up from germline, CDR1 is MNHNS and CDR2 is SASEGT. The DNA for the CDR3 is TGTGCCAGCAGTGCCCCACTCCCCAATGAGCAGTTCTTC. It is translated as CASSAPLPNEQFF.

This chain links TRBV5-1 with TRBJ2-7; 8 positions match TRBD1. The junction had 5 bases not matched to a gene; V was cut back by 4 bases and J by 2 bases. There are 14 residues in the CDR3. Germline loops: CDR1 SGHRS, CDR2 YFSETQ. For the CDR3, the DNA is TGCGCCAGCAGCATACAGGGGGACCCCTACGAGCAGTACTTC. The encoded protein is CASSIQGDPYEQYF.

This sequence joins TRBV27 and TRBJ1-5, with 8 nucleotides matching TRBD1. CDR3 length: 17 residues. Germline trimming cut 6 bases from V and 0 bases from J; bases unmatched to any gene: 10. Germline CDR1 and CDR2: MNHEY and SMNVEV (reference sequence). CDR3 DNA sequence: TGTGCCAGCAGCGGACAGGGAGCCCCTGGTAGCAATCAGCCCCAGCATTTT. As protein: CASSGQGAPGSNQPQHF.

Worth noting for this clone: Other DNA sequences from this sample encode an identical CDR3 as well. The chain recombines TRBV28 with TRBJ1-2, with unresolved D. V was cut by 4 bases and J by 4 bases, with 4 bases left in between. This CDR3 spans 11 amino acids. The germline V gene has CDR1 MDHEN and CDR2 SYDVKM. The CDR3 DNA follows: TGTGCCAGCAGTTCCCCCTATGGCTACACCTTC. Its protein product is CASSSPYGYTF.

The chain is built from TRBV6-5 and TRBJ2-1; the D gene is possibly TRBD2 (5 bases). The CDR3 is 13 amino acids. The ends were cut back, 4 bases at V and 7 bases at J, with 11 bases in the middle. Germline CDR1 and CDR2: MNHEY and SVGAGI. CDR3 loop: CASSSLVRNEQFF. The CDR3 DNA is TGTGCCAGCAGTTCACTAGTAAGGAATGAGCAGTTCTTC.

On this clone: Other DNA sequences in the same sample also yield this CDR3. This rearrangement joins TRBV5-4 to TRBJ2-3; D gene uncertain. This CDR3 contains 13 residues. Per germline, CDR1 SGHNT and CDR2 YYREEE (reference sequence). Trimming took 3 bases from V and 1 from J, leaving 6 bases between them. CDR3 sequence: CASSWAGTDTQYF. CDR3 bases: TGTGCCAGCAGCTGGGCAGGCACAGATACGCAGTATTTT.

The genes are TRBV10-3 and TRBJ2-3; TRBD2 matches at 9 bases. V lost 7 bases, J lost 3 bases, and 5 bases stayed unmatched. The CDR3 is 14 amino acids. CDR1 is ENHRY and CDR2 is SYGVKD in the germline V gene. This chain's CDR3 is CAITSSGITDTQYF. The CDR3 nucleotides are TGTGCCATCACCTCTAGCGGGATTACAGATACGCAGTATTTT.

The chain has TRBV28 and TRBJ1-4; the D is unclear. The V and J ends lost 4 bases and 4 bases respectively, with 13 bases between them. There are 15 residues in the CDR3. Germline V lookup: CDR1 MDHEN, CDR2 SYDVKM. CDR3 protein: CASSSPPGNNEKLFF. For the CDR3, the DNA is TGTGCCAGCAGTTCACCTCCGGGGAATAATGAAAAACTGTTTTTT.

The V call is TRBV7-2, the J call TRBJ2-1; 9 bases are shared with TRBD1. The junction had 8 bases not matched to a gene; V was cut back by 5 bases and J by 12 bases. Germline V gene sequence: CDR1 SGHTA, CDR2 FQGNSA. This CDR3 has 13 amino acids. For the CDR3, the DNA is TGTGCCAGCAGCCCAATGGGGGGACAGGGGCAGTTCTTC. It is translated as CASSPMGGQGQFF.

The CDR3 loop is CASSVWENTGELFF. CDR3 nucleotide sequence: TGTGCCAGCAGTGTTTGGGAAAACACCGGGGAGCTGTTTTTT. The rearrangement uses TRBV2 and TRBJ2-2; D unresolved. Germline V CDR1 and CDR2: SNHLY, FYNNEI. The CDR3 covers 14 residues. The V gene lost 4 bases and the J gene lost 2 bases, with 8 bases spanning the gap.

The chain links TRBV7-9 to TRBJ1-5, with D perhaps TRBD1 (6 bases). Trimming took off 5 bases at V and 5 bases at J, with 13 bases between the two ends. Germline V gene data show CDR1 as SEHNR and CDR2 as FQNEAQ (reference sequence). The CDR3 covers 14 residues. The CDR3 DNA is TGTGCCAGCAGCCGCCAGGCAGGGGATCAGCCCCAGCATTTT. Amino acids: CASSRQAGDQPQHF.

The V call is TRBV7-8, the J call TRBJ2-6; D may be TRBD1 (7 bases). The CDR3 has 15 residues. The V gene lost 2 bases and the J gene lost 9 bases, with 14 bases spanning the gap. CDR1 and CDR2 (germline): SGHVS, FQNEAQ. The CDR3 reads CASSLPRGQFNVLTF. The CDR3 bases are TGTGCCAGCAGCTTACCGCGGGGACAGTTCAACGTCCTGACTTTC.

J is TRBJ2-3 and V is TRBV9; D gene unclear. The germline V gene has CDR1 SGDLS and CDR2 YYNGEE. CDR3 length equals 17 residues. Trimming stripped 6 bases from V and 3 bases from J, with 23 bases between. The CDR3 DNA follows: TGTGCCAGCACCCAAGGGATCGCTCCCGGCTCGACAGATACGCAGTATTTT. Translating gives CASTQGIAPGSTDTQYF.

The genes are TRBV9 and TRBJ1-2; D is unclear. Germline CDR1 SGDLS, CDR2 YYNGEE. This CDR3 spans 14 amino acids. V was trimmed by 4 bases and J by 7 bases, leaving 17 bases between them. Here the CDR3 reads CASSSPLRGGGYTF. DNA of the CDR3: TGTGCCAGCAGCTCACCACTTCGAGGAGGTGGCTACACCTTC. Complete variable domain (other parts from reference TRBV9 and TRBJ1-2): DSGVTQTPKHLITATGQRVTLRCSPRSGDLSVYWYQQSLDQGLQFLIQYYNGEERAKGNILERFSAQQFPDLHSELNLSSLELGDSALYFCASSSPLRGGGYTFGSGTRLTVV.

The rearrangement links TRBV5-6 to TRBJ1-6; TRBD1 matches 9 bases. In germline, CDR1 is SGHDT, CDR2 YYEEEE. The CDR3 loop spans 16 amino acids. The V and J ends lost 2 bases and 10 bases, in that order; junction bases with no gene match: 10. In DNA form, the CDR3 reads TGTGCCAGCAGCTTTCTATCGGGACAGGGATTATCACCCCTCCACTTT. Protein sequence: CASSFLSGQGLSPLHF.

Notes on this clone: Relative to the germline gene, one junction end is altered; a read error may explain this. The CDR3 here is CASSPGLWSTDTQYF. CDR3 DNA: TGTGCTAGCAGCCCAGGACTATGGAGCACAGATACGCAGTATTTT. The V call is TRBV7-7, the J call TRBJ2-3, with D tentatively TRBD2 (6 bases). Looked up from germline, CDR1 is SSHAT and CDR2 is FNYEAQ (reference sequence). The CDR3 totals 15 residues.

This chain connects TRBV30 to TRBJ2-1; 13 positions match TRBD2. Germline-derived CDR1 and CDR2 are GTSNPN and SVGIG (reference sequence). CDR3 length equals 17 residues. V trimming: 3 bases; J trimming: 7 bases; junction bases outside the gene matches: 12. The CDR3 coding sequence is TGTGCCTGGAGCGGGACTAGCGGGGCCCTGGAGAGGAATGAGCAGTTCTTC. This translates into CAWSGTSGALERNEQFF.